This T cell receptor (beta chain) was recovered during a study of blood T cell repertoires in COVID-19. Study-wide background: T cells, B-cell-depleted T cells, or PBMCs provided the cDNA or gDNA that served as material.

Per the authors' pipeline: Nucleated cell counts were estimated from reference gene primer amplification. The data were produced by immunoSEQ multiplex PCR, yet TCRdb's version contains in-frame clones alone and is incomplete. That table is the source of V, J and clone size, and D and trimming were worked out from the DNA. The sample lists 300,000 or so clones, more than 85% occurring once. CDR3 length: 14 amino acids. Germline V gene lookup returns CDR1 SGHVS and CDR2 FQNEAQ. The V and J ends lost 4 bases and 7 bases respectively, with 13 bases between them. V and J are TRBV7-8 and TRBJ2-2; D is unresolved. Sequencing was carried out using peripheral blood. The source of this sequence is a man in his 70s with acute or convalescent COVID-19. CDR3 loop: CASSSTIKSGELFF. As DNA, the CDR3 is TGTGCCAGCAGCTCCACTATTAAGAGCGGGGAGCTGTTTTTT.